This TCR beta chain was captured in a study of CD8 T cells in Susac syndrome. An input of about 0.45 to 1 ug of RNA was subjected to reverse transcription using random hexamers. An immunoSEQ multiplex PCR amplified TCR beta CDR3 over 54 Vbeta and 13 Jbeta. A single record per CDR3 protein comes from TCRdb applying MiXCR to the immunoSEQ multiplex PCR reads. Counted here are some 190,000 distinct CDR3 sequences, 85% to 95% occurring once; the ten biggest clones make up 0.095% to 0.12%. CD8+ and CD4+ T cells from blood underwent TCR beta sequencing, which was carried out in a high-throughput format. Matched for age and sex, the controls were healthy donors. The CDR3 extends over 12 amino acids. The V gene's germline CDR1 is SQVTM and CDR2 ANQGSEA. V was trimmed by 7 bases and J by 2 bases, leaving 10 bases between them.

The source material was CD4+ T cells from PBMCs. The TCR comes from a human donor in good health. The V and J genes are TRBV29-1 and TRBJ2-3; D assignment may be TRBD1 or TRBD2 (5 bases each). CDR3 residues: CSEGTTTDTQYF. Here the CDR3 DNA reads TGCAGCGAAGGGACGACCACAGATACGCAGTATTTT.